This passage covers 18 T cell receptor beta chains from one sample sequenced in a study of shared clonotypes between healthy human individuals. Only CD45RO-negative cells positively selected for CCR7 counted as naive CD8 cells, so terminally differentiated effector memory CD45RA+ cells were excluded. Repertoires were generated with immunoSEQ multiplex PCR, while TCRdb's copy carries only in-frame clones and drops some. Altogether about 2.1 million clones are present, under 95% being singletons, with the ten largest covering 1.5% to 2%. Source material: naive CD8+ T cells from PBMCs. These receptors all stem from a man between 18 and 35 years old in good health. Some clones in this sample may be carry-over from other donors' samples.

V and J are TRBV28 and TRBJ2-7; D possibly corresponds to TRBD2 (6 bases). The germline gives CDR1 MDHEN, CDR2 SYDVKM. Trimming left V 2 bases short and J 4 bases short, with 24 bases between. There are 18 residues in the CDR3. The CDR3 loop is CASSLPTQGLADIYEQYF. CDR3 in DNA: TGTGCCAGCAGTTTACCTACTCAGGGACTCGCTGATATATACGAGCAGTACTTC.

The CDR3 loop is CASSFHQRGLNEKLFF. CDR3 sequence (DNA): TGTGCCAGCAGCTTCCACCAGCGGGGTTTGAATGAAAAACTGTTTTTT. This chain uses TRBV5-5 with TRBJ1-4; the D is unclear. From germline, CDR1 is SGHKS and CDR2 YYEKEE (reference sequence). Trimming took off 2 bases at V and 5 bases at J, with 16 bases between the two ends. The CDR3 sequence is 16 residues long. The full variable domain, in which reference TRBV5-5 and TRBJ1-4 provide the parts outside the CDR3, is DAGVTQSPTHLIKTRGQQVTLRCSPISGHKSVSWYQQVLGQGPQFIFQYYEKEERGRGNFPDRFSARQFPNYSSELNVNALLLGDSALYLCASSFHQRGLNEKLFFGSGTQLSVL.

The chain joins TRBV9 to TRBJ2-1, with TRBD2 matching over 9 bases. The CDR3 has 17 amino acids. The germline V gene encodes CDR1 SGDLS and CDR2 YYNGEE. The V segment lost 0 bases and the J segment 0 bases; nucleotides outside the gene matches: 4. The CDR3 bases are TGTGCCAGCAGCGTAGACCCTAGCGGGAACTCCTACAATGAGCAGTTCTTC. This codes for CASSVDPSGNSYNEQFF.

This clone was observed at least ten times. The rearrangement links TRBV7-9 to TRBJ2-1; TRBD2 matches at 7 bases. The CDR3 length is 16 residues. The germline gives CDR1 SEHNR, CDR2 FQNEAQ (reference sequence). V shed 2 bases and J 8 bases; nucleotides not matched to a gene: 12. Written as DNA, the CDR3 is TGTGCCAGCAGCTTACTGGCGGGAGTGTCTGACGATGAGCAGTTCTTC. It translates to CASSLLAGVSDDEQFF.

V gene TRBV29-1 combines with J gene TRBJ1-3; TRBD1 matches at 7 bases. Germline-derived CDR1 and CDR2 are SQVTM and ANQGSEA. This CDR3 comprises 14 residues. V shed 5 bases and J 9 bases; nucleotides not matched to a gene: 13. CDR3 DNA sequence: TGCAGCGTTTATACCGACAGGGACGACGGCACCATATATTTT. Encoded protein: CSVYTDRDDGTIYF. Using reference TRBV29-1 and TRBJ1-3 for the parts outside the CDR3, the full variable domain is SAVISQKPSRDICQRGTSLTIQCQVDSQVTMMFWYRQQPGQSLTLIATANQGSEATYESGFVIDKFPISRPNLTFSTLTVSNMSPEDSSIYLCSVYTDRDDGTIYFGEGSWLTVV.

A single count supports this clone. CDR3 DNA: TGTGCCAGCAGTCCATACAACAGGGGTATGGAGACCCAGTACTTC. Amino acid sequence: CASSPYNRGMETQYF. This chain connects TRBV27 to TRBJ2-5; TRBD1 matches 7 bases. Germline V CDR1 and CDR2: MNHEY, SMNVEV (reference sequence). V shed 5 bases and J 5 bases; nucleotides not matched to a gene: 11. The CDR3 sequence is 15 residues long.

This chain connects TRBV5-1 to TRBJ2-3; 7 nucleotides agree with TRBD1. The CDR3 consists of 17 residues. Trimming cost V 1 base and J 0 bases; bases outside gene matches: 8. CDR1 and CDR2 (germline): SGHRS, YFSETQ. This CDR3 reads CASSLTTGTASTDTQYF. CDR3 nucleotides: TGCGCCAGCAGCTTGACCACCGGGACAGCTAGCACAGATACGCAGTATTTT.

The chain is built from TRBV18 and TRBJ2-3; 7 bases match TRBD1. Germline V lookup: CDR1 KGHSH, CDR2 LQKENI. The CDR3 length is 17 residues. V lost 0 bases and J lost 3; bases outside the gene matches: 9. CDR3 coding DNA: TGTGCCAGCTCACCACCTTTTACAGGGGTTGTGACAGATACGCAGTATTTT. Protein: CASSPPFTGVVTDTQYF.

The CDR3 sequence: CASSSRVSWGNTQYF. Written as DNA, the CDR3 is TGTGCCAGCAGCTCCCGGGTTAGTTGGGGAAATACGCAGTATTTT. The V call is TRBV27, the J call TRBJ2-3; D uncertain. The length of the CDR3 is 15 residues. V lost 6 bases to trimming and J lost 7 bases, with 20 bases between them. Germline V gives CDR1 MNHEY, CDR2 SMNVEV (reference sequence).

This chain uses TRBV29-1 with TRBJ2-7; 10 bases fit TRBD1. CDR1 and CDR2 from the germline V gene are SQVTM and ANQGSEA. The CDR3 has 12 amino acids. V shed 7 bases and J 2 bases; nucleotides not matched to a gene: 2. The CDR3 nucleotides are TGCAGCGGGGGACAGGGGACCTACGAGCAGTACTTC. Its translation: CSGGQGTYEQYF.

This chain connects TRBV9 to TRBJ1-5; D is unresolved. Germline assignment: CDR1 SGDLS and CDR2 YYNGEE. Trimming took off 1 base at V and 6 bases at J, with 2 bases between the two ends. This CDR3 contains 11 residues. This chain's CDR3 is CASSVRQPQHF. As DNA, the CDR3 is TGTGCCAGCAGCGTACGTCAGCCCCAGCATTTT.

CDR3 DNA sequence: TGTGCCAGCAGTGTGCGCCGGGGCCCCACCGGGGAGCTGTTTTTT. Amino acid sequence: CASSVRRGPTGELFF. The rearrangement links TRBV25-1 to TRBJ2-2; either TRBD1 or TRBD2 may supply D (5 bases each). From germline, CDR1 is MGHDK and CDR2 SYGVNS. With 4 bases removed from V and 4 bases from J, the gap between germline ends came to 13 bases. This CDR3 has 15 residues.

The chain couples TRBV7-2 to TRBJ2-5; D possibly matches TRBD1 or TRBD2 (6 bases each). From germline, CDR1 is SGHTA and CDR2 FQGNSA. This CDR3 is 16 amino acids long. V was pared by 5 bases and J by 2 bases, with 18 bases between. CDR3 amino acids: CASSLRGLALQETQYF. DNA of the CDR3: TGTGCCAGCAGCCTCCGGGGGCTAGCGTTACAAGAGACCCAGTACTTC.

This chain uses TRBV27 with TRBJ2-3, with D perhaps matching TRBD2 (5 bases). Per germline, CDR1 MNHEY and CDR2 SMNVEV (reference sequence). The CDR3 length is 12 residues. Trimming took off 10 bases at V and 1 base at J, with 9 bases between the two ends. This chain's CDR3 is CATKGGTDTQYF. In DNA form, the CDR3 reads TGTGCCACAAAGGGAGGCACAGATACGCAGTATTTT.

The J gene is TRBJ2-7, the V gene TRBV2; a possible D gene is TRBD2 (5 bases). The CDR3 has 14 amino acids. CDR1 is SNHLY and CDR2 is FYNNEI in the germline V gene. Trimming shortened V by 6 bases and J by 6 bases, and 18 bases separated the two germline ends. Here the CDR3 reads CASRQTLLRGEQYF. The CDR3 DNA is TGTGCCAGCAGGCAAACTCTGCTTCGGGGCGAGCAGTACTTC.

The chain recombines TRBV4-1 with TRBJ2-7; D might be TRBD2 (6 bases). Trimming cost V 4 bases and J 6 bases, with 10 bases left between them. CDR3 size: 12 residues. Looked up from germline, CDR1 is MGHRA and CDR2 is YSYEKL. For the CDR3, the DNA is TGCGCCAGCAGCCTGGGGGGAGGCGAGCAGTACTTC. Amino acid sequence: CASSLGGGEQYF.

This sequence joins TRBV30 and TRBJ2-1; 7 bases agree with TRBD2. The CDR3 extends over 12 amino acids. CDR1 and CDR2 from the germline V gene are GTSNPN and SVGIG (reference sequence). V gave up 8 bases and J gave up 2 bases; unmatched junction bases: 3. CDR3 sequence (DNA): TGTGCCCTAGCGGTTACCTACAATGAGCAGTTCTTC. It yields the protein CALAVTYNEQFF.

V is TRBV21-1 and J is TRBJ2-3; TRBD1, the table's D call, was not compared with the DNA. TRBV21-1 is a pseudogene. CDR3 length: 16 amino acids. CDR3 in DNA: TGTGCCAGCAGCACCAAGAGTCGGCCAGGGTCAGATACGCAGTATTTT. Its protein product is CASSTKSRPGSDTQYF.